The 27 T cell receptor beta chains below all came from one sample that was sequenced in a study of metastatic and nonmetastatic thyroid tumors. TCRdb re-called clones via MiXCR from the PCR reads. The table records 35,000 to 55,000 clones, 3.2% of them present only once. Nobody among the patients had been given any treatment before thyroid surgery. Sequenced material: blood. The receptors were gathered from a female donor with papillary thyroid cancer or a benign thyroid nodule (not recorded which). Some clones in this sample may be carry-over from other donors' samples.

This clone was seen a handful of times. V usage is TRBV28 and J usage is TRBJ2-7; D gene unclear. V was pared by 2 bases and J by 5 bases, with 7 bases between. This CDR3 contains 12 residues. CDR1 is MDHEN, CDR2 SYDVKM, per germline. The CDR3: CASSLDQHEQYF. Here the CDR3 DNA reads TGTGCCAGCAGTTTAGATCAGCACGAGCAGTACTTC.

This clone was picked up many times. V usage is TRBV11-3 and J usage is TRBJ1-1; D is ambiguous. CDR3 size: 11 residues. The germline V gene encodes CDR1 SGHNT and CDR2 YENEEA. Deletions cut 0 bases from V and 7 bases from J, with 3 bases between. This CDR3 reads CASSLDHEAFF. CDR3 coding DNA: TGTGCCAGCAGCTTAGATCATGAAGCTTTCTTT.

This clone occurred a few times. The gene calls are TRBV3-1 and TRBJ1-5; D uncertain. The germline V gene encodes CDR1 LGHDT and CDR2 YNNKEL (reference sequence). V dropped 1 base and J dropped 6 bases, with 10 bases sitting between them. The CDR3 contains 14 residues. The CDR3 spells CASSQAAVGQPQHF. CDR3 nucleotide sequence: TGTGCCAGCAGCCAAGCCGCCGTGGGTCAGCCCCAGCATTTT.

This clone was found many times. The V call is TRBV6-2 or TRBV6-3, the J call TRBJ2-7; D unclear. This CDR3 contains 14 residues. The ends were cut back, 7 bases at V and 1 base at J, with 14 bases in the middle. The germline CDR1 and CDR2 sequences are MNHEY and SVGEGT. The CDR3 loop reads CASTPQGGSYEQYF. Written as DNA, the CDR3 is TGTGCCAGCACCCCTCAAGGTGGGTCCTACGAGCAGTACTTC.

This clone has only a few counts. This may be a read error, as it is one base from a much larger clone. This chain links TRBV6-2 or TRBV6-3 with TRBJ2-2; unclear D gene. Between the trimmed V and J ends, which lost 3 bases and 4 bases, there was a span of 3 bases. The CDR3 has 12 residues. The V gene's germline CDR1 is MNHEY and CDR2 SVGEGT. The CDR3 region has the DNA TGTGCCAGCAGTTATCTCACCGGGGAGCTGTTTTTT. This codes for CASSYLTGELFF.

This clone was seen a few times. The rearrangement uses TRBV11-3 and TRBJ2-2, with TRBD2 as a possible D gene (7 bases). V was trimmed by 6 bases and J by 2 bases, leaving 16 bases between them. CDR1 is SGHNT, CDR2 YENEEA, per germline. The CDR3 loop spans 16 amino acids. The CDR3, as DNA: TGTGCCAGCAGTTCGGGCGGGGGCTTTAACACCGGGGAGCTGTTTTTT. Amino acid sequence: CASSSGGGFNTGELFF.

This clone was recorded many times. The J gene is TRBJ2-1, the V gene TRBV9; D might be TRBD1 (5 bases). V was pared by 0 bases and J by 3 bases, with 10 bases between. Per germline, CDR1 SGDLS and CDR2 YYNGEE. The CDR3 covers 15 residues. Here the CDR3 DNA reads TGTGCCAGCAGCGTAGGTCTAGGGGACTACAATGAGCAGTTCTTC. Its protein product is CASSVGLGDYNEQFF.

Ten or more counts support this clone. The rearrangement joins TRBV12-3 or TRBV12-4 to TRBJ1-2, with a tentative D call TRBD1 (5 bases). CDR3 length: 15 amino acids. V shed 4 bases and J shed 2 bases, with 14 bases lying between them. CDR3 sequence reads: CASSWTGGQNYGYTF. CDR3 sequence (DNA): TGTGCCAGCAGTTGGACGGGGGGTCAGAACTATGGCTACACCTTC.

V is TRBV5-1 and J is TRBJ2-5; 9 positions match TRBD1. The CDR3 is 14 amino acids. Germline-derived CDR1 and CDR2 are SGHRS and YFSETQ. Losses at the gene ends were 3 bases for V and 3 bases for J; bases not matched to a gene: 3. The CDR3 nucleotides read TGCGCCAGCAGCTGGGACAGGGCGAAAGAGACCCAGTACTTC. Its translation is CASSWDRAKETQYF.

This clone was observed at least ten times. This chain joins TRBV30 and TRBJ2-3; D is uncertain. There are 14 residues in the CDR3. Germline V lookup: CDR1 GTSNPN, CDR2 SVGIG (reference sequence). V was trimmed by 1 base and J by 4 bases, leaving 12 bases between them. DNA of the CDR3: TGTGCCTGGAGTGCGGGCTTTGGGTCAGATACGCAGTATTTT. Residues: CAWSAGFGSDTQYF.

This clone was detected ten times or more. The chain employs TRBV28 and TRBJ2-7; possibly TRBD2 for D (6 bases). The ends were cut back, 5 bases at V and 5 bases at J, with 10 bases in the middle. This CDR3 spans 12 amino acids. Germline V lookup: CDR1 MDHEN, CDR2 SYDVKM. CDR3 in amino acids: CASSGTFDEQYF. The CDR3 coding sequence is TGTGCCAGCAGTGGGACTTTTGACGAGCAGTACTTC.

There are many counts of this clone. The gene calls are TRBV5-4 and TRBJ2-2; D ambiguous. The germline V gene has CDR1 SGHNT and CDR2 YYREEE (reference sequence). Trimming removed 4 bases from V and 6 bases from J, with 13 bases in between. The CDR3 consists of 14 residues. Here the CDR3 reads CASSPDRVAGELFF. CDR3 bases: TGTGCCAGCAGCCCCGACCGGGTGGCCGGGGAGCTGTTTTTT.

The chain has TRBV7-8 and TRBJ2-1, with a weak D call TRBD1 (5 bases). CDR3 size: 15 residues. CDR1 and CDR2 from the germline V gene are SGHVS and FQNEAQ. V lost 5 bases to trimming and J lost 1 base, with 12 bases between them. CDR3 protein: CASSPRQKSYNEQFF. CDR3 in DNA: TGTGCCAGCAGCCCTCGACAGAAGTCCTACAATGAGCAGTTCTTC.

This clone appeared many times. V and J are TRBV5-4 and TRBJ2-1, with TRBD2 matching over 8 bases. Germline assignment: CDR1 SGHNT and CDR2 YYREEE (reference sequence). With V trimmed by 5 bases and J by 5 bases, 9 bases remained unmatched. This CDR3 region has 15 residues. The CDR3 nucleotides read TGTGCCAGCAGTTTAATAGCGGGAAGAAACAATGAGCAGTTCTTC. Translation gives CASSLIAGRNNEQFF.

This chain uses TRBV2 with TRBJ2-1; D is ambiguous. Trimming left V 3 bases short and J 5 bases short, with 8 bases between. The V gene's germline CDR1 is SNHLY and CDR2 FYNNEI. The CDR3 consists of 13 residues. Here the CDR3 DNA reads TGTGCCAGCAGTGACCTCTATGACAATGAGCAGTTCTTC. It codes for CASSDLYDNEQFF.

This clone has a handful of counts. The chain employs TRBV7-9 and TRBJ1-4; 7 bases fit TRBD1. After removal of 3 bases from V and 0 bases from J, the junction contained 4 bases not matched to a gene. CDR1 and CDR2 (germline): SEHNR, FQNEAQ (reference sequence). The CDR3 loop spans 16 amino acids. The DNA of the CDR3 is TGTGCCAGCAGCTTTCTCCAGGGGGCAACTAATGAAAAACTGTTTTTT. It specifies CASSFLQGATNEKLFF.

Many counts were recorded for this clone. This sequence joins TRBV15 and TRBJ1-1; D is unclear. V lost 5 bases, J lost 8 bases, and 12 bases lay in between. There are 12 residues in the CDR3. Germline V lookup: CDR1 LNHNV, CDR2 YYDKDF (reference sequence). The CDR3 protein is CATSSPPREAFF. The CDR3, as DNA: TGTGCCACCAGCTCCCCCCCCAGGGAAGCTTTCTTT.

This clone was recorded a few times. DNA of the CDR3: TGTGCCAGTGTGGGGGAGGTCCGACAGCCCCAGCATTTT. As protein: CASVGEVRQPQHF. The rearrangement uses TRBV19 and TRBJ1-5; D is possibly TRBD1 (5 bases). CDR1 is LNHDA and CDR2 is SQIVND in the germline V gene (reference sequence). Between the trimmed V and J ends, which lost 8 bases and 7 bases, there was a span of 15 bases. This CDR3 is 13 amino acids long.

This clone has a count of ten or more. The chain uses TRBV11-2 and TRBJ2-7, with 10 bases lining up with TRBD1. CDR1 and CDR2 from the germline V gene are SGHAT and FQNNGV. J lost 3 bases, V lost 5 bases, and 16 bases had no gene match. The CDR3 covers 18 residues. CDR3 residues: CASSTLGGRTGGVYEQYF. The CDR3 region has the DNA TGTGCCAGCAGCACCCTAGGGGGTCGGACAGGGGGAGTCTACGAGCAGTACTTC.

At least ten counts were recorded for this clone. This rearrangement joins TRBV29-1 to TRBJ1-1, with D perhaps matching TRBD1 (6 bases). V was pared by 4 bases and J by 1 base, with 22 bases between. Germline CDR1 SQVTM, CDR2 ANQGSEA. There are 17 residues in the CDR3. The CDR3 region is CSVAQIASLGGNTEAFF. CDR3 in DNA: TGCAGCGTTGCCCAGATCGCGTCTTTAGGGGGGAACACTGAAGCTTTCTTT.

V gene TRBV11-3 combines with J gene TRBJ2-1, with 9 bases fitting TRBD2. V gave up 2 bases and J gave up 8 bases; unmatched junction bases: 4. Looked up from germline, CDR1 is SGHNT and CDR2 is YENEEA. CDR3 size: 14 residues. Written as DNA, the CDR3 is TGTGCCAGCAGCTTACAGCGGGGGGACGATGAGCAGTTCTTC. Protein sequence: CASSLQRGDDEQFF.

By sample fraction, this clone is medium-sized. The rearrangement uses TRBV11-3 and TRBJ2-1, with TRBD1 identical over 8 bases. From germline, CDR1 is SGHNT and CDR2 YENEEA. This CDR3 comprises 16 residues. After removal of 3 bases from V and 2 bases from J, the junction contained 6 bases not matched to a gene. The CDR3 reads CASSFRQGSTYNEQFF. The CDR3 DNA is TGTGCCAGCAGCTTCCGACAGGGGAGCACCTACAATGAGCAGTTCTTC.

The CDR3 is CASSIDASTEAFF. DNA for the CDR3: TGTGCCAGTAGTATAGACGCCTCGACTGAAGCTTTCTTT. The J gene is TRBJ1-1, the V gene TRBV19; D remains ambiguous. Germline assignment: CDR1 LNHDA and CDR2 SQIVND (reference sequence). V shed 0 bases and J shed 5 bases, with 7 bases lying between them. CDR3 length equals 13 residues.

The V and J genes are TRBV12-3 or TRBV12-4 and TRBJ2-3, with D possibly matching TRBD2 (6 bases). CDR3 size: 12 residues. Trimming shortened V by 6 bases and J by 8 bases, and 12 bases separated the two germline ends. In DNA, the CDR3 is TGTGCCAGCAGGGGGGGTTTAGGTACGCAGTATTTT. This encodes CASRGGLGTQYF.

V gene TRBV12-3 or TRBV12-4 combines with J gene TRBJ1-3; perhaps TRBD1 as D (5 bases). The CDR3 spans 14 residues. The CDR3 region has the DNA TGTGCAGTTTCGTCCGGGGCCTCTGGAAACACCATATATTTT. Translation: CAVSSGASGNTIYF.

There are many counts of this clone. The CDR3: CASTRQAASQETQYF. CDR3 in DNA: TGTGCCAGCACCCGACAGGCGGCCTCCCAAGAGACCCAGTACTTC. V is TRBV6-1 and J is TRBJ2-5; perhaps TRBD1 as D (6 bases). Germline V CDR1 and CDR2: MNHNS, SASEGT. V was clipped by 7 bases and J by 1 base, with 16 bases between them. The CDR3 has 15 residues.

This clone was picked up many times. J is TRBJ2-1 and V is TRBV13; TRBD1 is a possible D gene (7 bases). V shed 6 bases and J shed 10 bases, with 19 bases lying between them. Germline-derived CDR1 and CDR2 are PRHDT and FYEKMQ (reference sequence). CDR3 length: 14 amino acids. The CDR3 nucleotides are TGTGCCAGCAGACAGGCGGGGCCCAGGGGGGAGCAGTTCTTC. Amino acids: CASRQAGPRGEQFF.